The 17 T cell receptor beta chains listed next were all sequenced from one sample in a study of blood T cell repertoires in COVID-19 (dated by TCRdb to about 2020). The library was made by the immunoSEQ multiplex PCR assay. TCRdb holds this immuneACCESS table with in-frame rearrangements only. Some clones are missing; in checked studies, unresolved V genes explain under half, and the rest has no known cause. The sample has 84,000 or so clones on record, approximately 92% of them singletons. The top ten clonotypes cover about 5.9% of the sample. The material sequenced was peripheral blood. These receptors all stem from an older woman with active COVID-19.

The chain joins TRBV20-1 to TRBJ1-4, with a tentative D call TRBD1 (5 bases). Per the germline V gene, CDR1 is DFQATT and CDR2 is SNEGSKA (reference sequence). This CDR3 is built from 15 residues. V gave up 3 bases and J gave up 0 bases, with 11 bases separating them. CDR3 residues: CSASGSGATNEKLFF. Here the CDR3 DNA reads TGCAGTGCTAGTGGTTCGGGGGCAACTAATGAAAAACTGTTTTTT.

V and J are TRBV11-2 and TRBJ2-6; no definite D call. Trimming removed 6 bases from V and 4 bases from J, with 7 bases in between. The CDR3 extends over 13 amino acids. Germline V gene lookup returns CDR1 SGHAT and CDR2 FQNNGV. The CDR3 protein is CASSLQGANVLTF. The CDR3 nucleotides are TGTGCCAGCAGTCTCCAGGGGGCCAACGTCCTGACTTTC.

This chain links TRBV7-9 with TRBJ2-6; D possibly corresponds to TRBD2 (5 bases). This CDR3 is built from 18 residues. V lost 8 bases to trimming and J lost 0 bases, with 20 bases between them. The germline V gene has CDR1 SEHNR and CDR2 FQNEAQ (reference sequence). The CDR3 region is CASLRGTDLGSGANVLTF. CDR3 in DNA: TGTGCCAGCCTCCGGGGTACGGACCTTGGCTCTGGGGCCAACGTCCTGACTTTC. The entire variable domain, with the rest obtained from reference TRBV7-9 and TRBJ2-6, is as follows: DTGVSQNPRHKITKRGQNVTFRCDPISEHNRLYWYRQTLGQGPEFLTYFQNEAQLEKSRLLSDRFSAERPKGSFSTLEIQRTEQGDSAMYLCASLRGTDLGSGANVLTFGAGSRLTVL.

This clone was seen a single time. The J gene is TRBJ2-2, the V gene TRBV7-6; 7 bases agree with TRBD2. Germline trimming cut 4 bases from V and 1 base from J; bases unmatched to any gene: 6. Germline loops: CDR1 SGHVS, CDR2 FNYEAQ. The CDR3 has 16 residues. The CDR3 loop is CASSYRTGGNTGELFF. CDR3 nucleotide sequence: TGTGCCAGCAGCTATCGGACGGGAGGGAACACCGGGGAGCTGTTTTTT.

The V and J genes are TRBV4-2 and TRBJ2-3; TRBD2 matches at 7 bases. The CDR3 loop spans 15 amino acids. V shed 0 bases and J 2 bases; nucleotides not matched to a gene: 2. CDR1 LGHNA and CDR2 YNFKEQ come from the germline V gene. CDR3 in amino acids: CASSQDGDYTDTQYF. Written as DNA, the CDR3 is TGTGCCAGCAGCCAAGATGGGGACTACACAGATACGCAGTATTTT.

This clone was seen a single time. The rearrangement links TRBV11-2 to TRBJ1-3; 8 nucleotides line up with TRBD1. The CDR3 extends over 17 amino acids. Germline-derived CDR1 and CDR2 are SGHAT and FQNNGV. The V gene end was trimmed by 1 base and the J gene end by 3 bases; junction bases not matched to a gene: 8. The CDR3 DNA is TGTGCCAGCAGCTTAGCGGGCAGGGGGCAAAATGGAAACACCATATATTTT. Translated: CASSLAGRGQNGNTIYF.

There are a few counts of this clone. The CDR3 loop is CASSPRTGNSNQPQHF. Here the CDR3 DNA reads TGTGCCAGTAGCCCCAGGACGGGGAATAGCAATCAGCCCCAGCATTTT. The chain combines TRBV19 with TRBJ1-5; no definite D call. CDR3 length: 16 residues. Germline-derived CDR1 and CDR2 are LNHDA and SQIVND (reference sequence). V lost 6 bases to trimming and J lost 0 bases, with 15 bases between them.

The rearrangement uses TRBV6-1 and TRBJ1-5; TRBD1 aligns across 9 bases. The CDR3 has 16 residues. V lost 1 base to trimming and J lost 7 bases; unmatched junction nucleotides: 8. Per the germline V gene, CDR1 is MNHNS and CDR2 is SASEGT. For the CDR3, the DNA is TGTGCCAGCAGTGAAGGTAGGACAGGGGTAAAACAGCCCCAGCATTTT. Encoded protein: CASSEGRTGVKQPQHF.

Comments on this clone: Other DNA sequences from this sample encode an identical CDR3 as well. This chain uses TRBV5-1 with TRBJ2-7, with 9 bases identical to TRBD1. With 4 bases clipped from V and 6 bases from J, the junction kept 5 bases outside the gene matches. CDR3 length equals 13 residues. CDR1 is SGHRS, CDR2 YFSETQ, per germline. The CDR3 region is CASSPGQGGEQYF. The CDR3 coding sequence is TGCGCCAGCAGCCCGGGACAGGGAGGCGAGCAGTACTTC. The variable domain in full, with the rest retrieved from reference TRBV5-1 and TRBJ2-7, is KAGVTQTPRYLIKTRGQQVTLSCSPISGHRSVSWYQQTPGQGLQFLFEYFSETQRNKGNFPGRFSGRQFSNSRSEMNVSTLELGDSALYLCASSPGQGGEQYFGPGTRLTVT.

In regard to this clone: This sample includes further DNA sequences coding for the same CDR3. This chain links TRBV5-1 with TRBJ2-1; 14 bases match TRBD2. CDR3 length equals 15 residues. With 4 bases clipped from V and 6 bases from J, the junction kept 3 bases outside the gene matches. CDR1 is SGHRS and CDR2 is YFSETQ in the germline V gene. The CDR3 reads CASSGTSGSFNEQFF. The CDR3, as DNA: TGCGCCAGCAGCGGGACTAGCGGGAGTTTCAATGAGCAGTTCTTC. Looking up the rest from reference TRBV5-1 and TRBJ2-1 gives the full variable domain: KAGVTQTPRYLIKTRGQQVTLSCSPISGHRSVSWYQQTPGQGLQFLFEYFSETQRNKGNFPGRFSGRQFSNSRSEMNVSTLELGDSALYLCASSGTSGSFNEQFFGPGTRLTVL.

The CDR3 DNA reads TGCAGTGCCGCGGGCGGCACTGAAGCTTTCTTT. Encoded protein: CSAAGGTEAFF. The chain has TRBV20-1 and TRBJ1-1; no firm D call. Germline V gene data show CDR1 as DFQATT and CDR2 as SNEGSKA (reference sequence). The CDR3 runs 11 residues. Trimming pared 6 bases from V and 4 bases from J, leaving 9 bases between.

The chain has TRBV5-8 and TRBJ2-5; 8 bases agree with TRBD1. The germline V gene has CDR1 SGHTS and CDR2 YDEGEE. V shed 2 bases, J shed 4 bases, and the junction held 16 bases outside the gene matches. This CDR3 is built from 18 residues. The CDR3 DNA sequence: TGTGCCAGCAGCTTTGGTGTATTTGACAGGGGTGAGGGAGAGACCCAGTACTTC. Encoded protein: CASSFGVFDRGEGETQYF.

The chain uses TRBV10-3 and TRBJ2-5; 15 bases fit TRBD2. Germline trimming cut 5 bases from V and 1 base from J; bases unmatched to any gene: 11. The CDR3 is 19 amino acids. Germline CDR1 ENHRY, CDR2 SYGVKD. CDR3 nucleotide sequence: TGTGCCATCAGTACGCGGCCGGGACTAGCGGGAGGCTCCCAAGAGACCCAGTACTTC. This translates into CAISTRPGLAGGSQETQYF.

This sequence joins TRBV3-1 (or the pseudogene TRBV3-2) and TRBJ1-2, with D perhaps TRBD1 (6 bases). Germline CDR1 reads LGHDT; CDR2 reads YNNKEL (reference sequence). This CDR3 region has 13 residues. Trimming shortened V by 1 base and J by 6 bases, and 9 bases separated the two germline ends. The CDR3 here is CASSQVQGDGYTF. The CDR3 coding sequence is TGTGCCAGCAGCCAAGTACAGGGAGATGGCTACACCTTC.

The gene calls are TRBV3-1 (or the pseudogene TRBV3-2) and TRBJ1-1; no firm D call. The CDR3 runs 16 residues. Trimming removed 4 bases from V and 5 bases from J, with 20 bases in between. CDR1 is LGHDT and CDR2 is YNNKEL in the germline V gene (reference sequence). The CDR3 loop reads CASSPDTWRVRTEAFF. CDR3 bases: TGTGCCAGCAGCCCAGACACGTGGAGGGTGAGGACTGAAGCTTTCTTT.

The chain couples TRBV9 to TRBJ2-6; tentatively, D is TRBD2 (6 bases). The CDR3 runs to 16 residues. Germline-derived CDR1 and CDR2 are SGDLS and YYNGEE. V dropped 2 bases and J dropped 4 bases, with 13 bases sitting between them. CDR3 in amino acids: CASSVTGTSGANVLTF. The CDR3 DNA sequence: TGTGCCAGCAGCGTGACCGGGACTTCCGGGGCCAACGTCCTGACTTTC.

The genes are TRBV15 and TRBJ1-1; D possibly corresponds to TRBD1 (5 bases). V shed 5 bases and J shed 6 bases, with 22 bases lying between them. Germline V CDR1 and CDR2: LNHNV, YYDKDF (reference sequence). The CDR3 totals 16 residues. The CDR3 loop reads CATSRLIRDSNAEAFF. CDR3 bases: TGTGCCACCAGCCGCCTAATCCGGGACTCAAACGCTGAAGCTTTCTTT.